A single sample gave rise to the 3 T cell receptor beta chains below, sequenced in a study of blood T cell repertoires in COVID-19. Repertoires were generated with immunoSEQ multiplex PCR, while TCRdb's copy carries only in-frame clones and drops some. The sample has 110,000 to 150,000 clones; roughly 83% are singletons. Sequencing was carried out using peripheral blood. Receptor source: a woman over 75 with acute or convalescent COVID-19.

The V gene is TRBV2, the J gene TRBJ1-3; TRBD1 agrees at 9 bases. Trimming at V came to 0 bases and at J to 5 bases, leaving 2 bases not matched to a gene. The CDR3 is 15 amino acids. Germline V gene data show CDR1 as SNHLY and CDR2 as FYNNEI. In nucleotides, the CDR3 is TGTGCCAGCAGTGAAGCTGGGACAGGGAGAAACACCATATATTTT. As protein: CASSEAGTGRNTIYF.

The CDR3 here is CASSYAGPLTEAFF. CDR3 nucleotides: TGTGCCAGCAGTTACGCAGGGCCCCTCACTGAAGCTTTCTTT. This chain connects TRBV6-6 to TRBJ1-1, with D tentatively TRBD1 (5 bases). The CDR3 spans 14 residues. V lost 2 bases, J lost 4 bases, and 11 bases lay in between. Per germline, CDR1 MNHNY and CDR2 SVGAGI (reference sequence).

This CDR3 is CASTRGTSYGDEQFF. The DNA for the CDR3 is TGTGCCAGCACCCGCGGTACTAGTTACGGGGATGAGCAGTTCTTC. This rearrangement joins TRBV7-9 to TRBJ2-1, with a weak D call TRBD2 (5 bases). The V end lost 7 bases, the J end lost 8 bases, and 21 bases lay between the germline ends. Germline V gene sequence: CDR1 SEHNR, CDR2 FQNEAQ (reference sequence). This CDR3 spans 15 amino acids.